The present T cell receptor beta chain was sequenced within a study of OX40 agonist ivuxolimab in advanced cancers. The method was immunoSEQ multiplex PCR; TCRdb's version includes in-frame clones alone and lacks a portion of them. The sample holds over 85,000 clones, 80% to 90% seen once. This clonotype was sampled from an adult with an advanced solid tumor such as melanoma, head and neck, liver or kidney cancer. The sample in question was CD4+ or CD8+ T cells sorted from blood, obtained in a trial of the OX40 agonist ivuxolimab.

CDR3 sequence: CASSFRRDSRSEQYF. The CDR3 DNA follows: TGTGCCAGCAGTTTTCGCCGGGACAGCCGGAGTGAGCAGTACTTC. The V call is TRBV27, the J call TRBJ2-7; 7 bases fit TRBD1. Germline V CDR1 and CDR2: MNHEY, SMNVEV (reference sequence). The V and J ends lost 3 bases and 7 bases, in that order; junction bases with no gene match: 12. This CDR3 contains 15 residues.